The rows below give T cell receptor beta chains drawn from one sample of a study of cytomegalovirus exposure and HLA in healthy donors. Generated by immunoSEQ multiplex PCR, the TCRdb table keeps only in-frame clones and is missing some. The sample lists under 200,000 clones, about 71% occurring once. The sequenced sample was PBMCs. Every receptor here comes from a woman in her thirties in good health and CMV-seronegative. Each CDR3 is given with its conserved first and last residue. A D gene is named only where the DNA matches it firmly. Size is omitted from some rows. Given values are once, few, many or a class for expanded clones.

J gene,clone size,D gene,V gene,CDR3 protein,CDR3 DNA
TRBJ2-7,.,.,TRBV19,CASSFNSNSYEQYF,TGTGCCAGTAGTTTCAACTCCAACTCCTACGAGCAGTACTTC
TRBJ1-3,.,.,TRBV19,CASSPLRRGTIYF,TGTGCCAGTAGTCCCCTTCGTCGGGGCACCATATATTTT
TRBJ2-7,.,.,TRBV14,CASSQTTGNEQYF,TGTGCCAGCAGCCAAACGACAGGAAACGAGCAGTACTTC
TRBJ1-2,once,.,TRBV7-3,CASSLQIYGYTF,TGTGCCAGCAGCTTACAAATCTATGGCTACACCTTC
TRBJ2-1,.,.,TRBV5-1,CASSLEAADSYYNEQFF,TGCGCCAGCAGCTTGGAAGCAGCAGACTCCTACTACAATGAGCAGTTCTTC
TRBJ2-3,.,TRBD2,TRBV29-1,CSEQRDPSTDTQYF,TGCAGCGAACAGCGGGACCCTAGCACAGATACGCAGTATTTT
TRBJ2-5,.,.,TRBV5-1,CASSLGQRTVPQETQYF,TGCGCCAGCAGCCTGGGTCAGAGAACAGTACCCCAAGAGACCCAGTACTTC
TRBJ2-4,.,TRBD1,TRBV5-1,CASSPRQGPIQYF,TGCGCCAGCAGCCCCCGACAGGGGCCCATTCAGTACTTC
TRBJ2-3,.,TRBD2,TRBV5-6,CASRLLGLAGDTQYF,TGTGCCAGCAGACTGCTGGGACTAGCGGGAGATACGCAGTATTTT
TRBJ2-5,.,.,TRBV15,CATSRGGETQYF,TGTGCCACCAGCAGAGGCGGGGAGACCCAGTACTTC
TRBJ2-1,.,TRBD1,TRBV7-6,CASSLGQGQYNEQFF,TGTGCCAGCAGCTTAGGCCAGGGACAGTACAATGAGCAGTTCTTC
TRBJ1-4,.,.,TRBV5-6,CASSPIGATNEKLFF,TGTGCCAGCAGTCCTATAGGAGCAACTAATGAAAAACTGTTTTTT
TRBJ2-7,.,.,TRBV19,CASTSGEGYEQYF,TGTGCCAGTACTTCTGGAGAGGGCTACGAGCAGTACTTC
TRBJ2-2,.,.,TRBV10-3,CAISGQGGNTGELFF,TGTGCCATCAGTGGACAGGGAGGAAACACCGGGGAGCTGTTTTTT
TRBJ2-3,.,TRBD2,TRBV9,CASSVSGMIDTQYF,TGTGCCAGCAGCGTGAGCGGGATGATAGATACGCAGTATTTT
TRBJ2-7,.,TRBD2,TRBV7-2,CASSFGFVSGGYEQYF,TGTGCCAGCAGCTTCGGTTTTGTAAGCGGGGGTTACGAGCAGTACTTC
TRBJ1-3,.,.,TRBV14,CASSQRRTALNTIYF,TGTGCCAGCAGCCAGCGACGGACAGCGTTAAACACCATATATTTT
TRBJ1-2,once,TRBD1,TRBV6-6,CASSNGDREACGYTF,TGTGCCAGCAGTAACGGGGACAGGGAGGCCTGTGGCTACACCTTC
TRBJ2-3,few,TRBD2,TRBV9,CASSPLAGASTDTQYF,TGTGCCAGCAGCCCATTGGCGGGAGCGAGCACAGATACGCAGTATTTT
TRBJ1-2,few,.,TRBV7-9,CASSDNNPYRSDYTF,TGTGCCAGCAGCGATAACAACCCTTACAGGTCCGACTACACCTTC
TRBJ2-7,.,TRBD2,TRBV4-2,CASSAWTSGRVYEQYF,TGTGCCAGCAGCGCCTGGACTAGCGGGAGGGTATACGAGCAGTACTTC
TRBJ1-4,.,.,TRBV27,CASSFTATNEKLFF,TGTGCCAGCAGTTTTACAGCAACTAATGAAAAACTGTTTTTT
TRBJ2-7,.,.,TRBV28,CASSFGGIGTYEQYF,TGTGCCAGCAGTTTCGGAGGGATAGGTACCTACGAGCAGTACTTC
TRBJ2-1,.,.,TRBV14,CASSQDLGAPPNEQFF,TGTGCCAGCAGCCAAGATCTAGGGGCTCCCCCGAATGAGCAGTTCTTC
TRBJ2-1,.,.,TRBV4-2,CASSQGRQGYNEQFF,TGTGCCAGCAGCCAAGGTCGGCAGGGCTACAATGAGCAGTTCTTC
TRBJ2-2,.,.,TRBV4-3,CASSQYEYTGELFF,TGCGCCAGCAGCCAATATGAGTACACCGGGGAGCTGTTTTTT
TRBJ1-2,.,.,TRBV27,CASSPNRDTFYGYTF,TGTGCCAGCAGTCCCAACCGGGACACCTTCTATGGCTACACCTTC
TRBJ1-3,few,TRBD1,TRBV30,CAWSEGASNTIYF,TGTGCCTGGAGCGAGGGGGCTTCGAACACCATATATTTT
TRBJ2-7,.,.,TRBV7-2,CASSLWQGLTYEQYF,TGTGCCAGCAGCTTATGGCAGGGCCTAACCTACGAGCAGTACTTC
TRBJ2-7,.,TRBD2,TRBV9,CASSARLAGVENEQYF,TGTGCCAGCAGCGCCCGACTAGCGGGAGTGGAAAACGAGCAGTACTTC
TRBJ1-2,.,.,TRBV11-2,CASSLPQGYGYTF,TGTGCCAGCAGCTTACCCCAGGGCTATGGCTACACCTTC
TRBJ2-1,.,.,TRBV28,CASSSSSGGSPVMGEQFF,TGTGCCAGCAGTTCTAGCTCTGGCGGAAGCCCGGTGATGGGTGAGCAGTTCTTC
TRBJ2-1,.,TRBD1,TRBV19,CASSTGTGGPNEQFF,TGTGCCAGTAGTACCGGGACAGGGGGCCCCAATGAGCAGTTCTTC
TRBJ2-7,.,.,TRBV28,CASSRPGIIEQYF,TGTGCCAGCAGTCGTCCGGGTATCATCGAGCAGTACTTC
TRBJ2-1,.,TRBD2,TRBV9,CASSVRASGDYNEQFF,TGTGCCAGCAGCGTGAGGGCCAGCGGGGATTACAATGAGCAGTTCTTC
TRBJ2-1,medium-sized,TRBD2,TRBV9,CASSPWREGSYNEQFF,TGTGCCAGCAGTCCTTGGCGGGAGGGCTCCTACAATGAGCAGTTCTTC
TRBJ2-7,.,TRBD2,TRBV5-5,CASSLGRWGSGGHEQYF,TGTGCCAGCAGCTTGGGTCGGTGGGGTAGCGGGGGCCACGAGCAGTACTTC
TRBJ2-5,once,.,TRBV28,CASSLAGAGETQYF,TGTGCCAGCAGTTTAGCGGGGGCGGGTGAGACCCAGTACTTC
TRBJ2-2,.,TRBD2,TRBV7-2,CASSWGGDLGAGELFF,TGTGCCAGCAGCTGGGGGGGGGACCTAGGGGCCGGGGAGCTGTTTTTT
TRBJ1-4,.,TRBD1,TRBV7-7,CASSLTDRGGEKLFF,TGTGCCAGCAGCTTAACCGACAGGGGAGGTGAAAAACTGTTTTTT
TRBJ1-3,once,.,TRBV7-6,CASSLGSSGNTIYF,TGTGCCAGCAGCTTAGGCAGCTCTGGAAACACCATATATTTT
TRBJ2-5,.,TRBD1,TRBV7-6,CASSFGQGIRGTQYF,TGTGCCAGCAGCTTCGGACAGGGGATCAGGGGGACCCAGTACTTC